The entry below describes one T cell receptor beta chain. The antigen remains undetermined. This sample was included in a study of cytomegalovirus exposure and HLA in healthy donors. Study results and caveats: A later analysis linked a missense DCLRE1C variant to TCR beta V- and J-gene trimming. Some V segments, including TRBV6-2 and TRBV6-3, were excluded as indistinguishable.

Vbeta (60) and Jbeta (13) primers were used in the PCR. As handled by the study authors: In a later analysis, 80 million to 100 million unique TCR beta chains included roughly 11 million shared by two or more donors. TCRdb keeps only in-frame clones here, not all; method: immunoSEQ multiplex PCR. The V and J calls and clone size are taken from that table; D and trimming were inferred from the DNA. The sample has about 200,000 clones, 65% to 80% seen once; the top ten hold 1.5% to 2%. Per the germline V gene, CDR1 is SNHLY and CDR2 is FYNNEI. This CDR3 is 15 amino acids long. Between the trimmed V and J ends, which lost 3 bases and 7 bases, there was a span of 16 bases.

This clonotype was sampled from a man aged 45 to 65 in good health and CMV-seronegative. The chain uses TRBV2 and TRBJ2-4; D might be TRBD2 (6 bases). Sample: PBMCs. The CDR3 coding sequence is TGTGCCAGCAGTGACCTCGGGACTTCCAGCAACATTCAGTACTTC. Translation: CASSDLGTSSNIQYF. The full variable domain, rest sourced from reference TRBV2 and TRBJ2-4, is EPEVTQTPSHQVTQMGQEVILRCVPISNHLYFYWYRQILGQKVEFLVSFYNNEISEKSEIFDDQFSVERPDGSNFTLKIRSTKLEDSAMYFCASSDLGTSSNIQYFGAGTRLSVL.